Following are 13 T cell receptor beta chains from one sample sequenced in a study of shared clonotypes between healthy human individuals (dated by TCRdb to 2020 to 2021). Receptor libraries were prepared by the immunoSEQ multiplex PCR assay. TCRdb took over this immuneACCESS table, retaining in-frame rearrangements with V and J assigned. Such tables are incomplete; in checked studies, under half of the missing clones stem from an unresolved V gene, and the remainder is unexplained. This sample comprises a few million clones, 90% to 95% of them detected only once. Under 0.15% of the sample lies in the top ten. Sequencing was performed on naive CD4+ T cells sorted from blood. Sample cell subset or site, as interpreted from the label and publication: CD45RA+ positively selected. These receptors were taken from a man between 18 and 35 years old in good health.

This clone appeared once. The limits of the CDR3 on the DNA are not certain, so only TCRdb's listed CDR3 is given. The chain uses TRBV6-6 and TRBJ2-1. 15 amino acids form the CDR3, both terminal residues included. The germline V gene has CDR1 MNHNY and CDR2 SVGAGI (reference sequence). The CDR3 reads CASSSSSNHYNEQFF.

This sequence joins TRBV6-1 and TRBJ2-7; TRBD1 matches 8 bases. The CDR3 consists of 14 residues. Germline V lookup: CDR1 MNHNS, CDR2 SASEGT. Trimming removed 7 bases from V and 4 bases from J; junction bases left unmatched: 9. CDR3 loop: CASIQDRASYEQYF. The CDR3 region has the DNA TGTGCCAGCATCCAGGACAGGGCCTCTTACGAGCAGTACTTC.

The chain has TRBV19 and TRBJ2-5; the D gene is possibly TRBD1 (7 bases). V lost 6 bases to trimming and J lost 1 base, with 15 bases between them. The CDR3 contains 15 residues. Germline-derived CDR1 and CDR2 are LNHDA and SQIVND (reference sequence). Written as DNA, the CDR3 is TGTGCCAGTAGCCCCGGGGGACAGTTCCAAGAGACCCAGTACTTC. This sequence encodes CASSPGGQFQETQYF.

Only a few counts were recorded for this clone. The CDR3 sequence is CASSPATGLNTGELFF. As DNA, the CDR3 is TGTGCCAGCTCACCAGCGACAGGACTGAACACCGGGGAGCTGTTTTTT. The genes are TRBV18 and TRBJ2-2; D is possibly TRBD1 (6 bases). The CDR3 consists of 16 residues. V gave up 2 bases and J gave up 1 base, with 11 bases separating them. In germline, CDR1 is KGHSH, CDR2 LQKENI.

The rearrangement uses TRBV7-8 and TRBJ2-5; D unresolved. CDR3 length equals 14 residues. Trimming pared 7 bases from V and 0 bases from J, leaving 12 bases between. Germline CDR1 and CDR2: SGHVS and FQNEAQ. The CDR3 coding sequence is TGTGCCAGCACCCTTGGGCCCGACCAAGAGACCCAGTACTTC. Translated: CASTLGPDQETQYF.

The V and J genes are TRBV28 and TRBJ1-1, with D uncertain. The CDR3 runs 16 residues. The V gene's germline CDR1 is MDHEN and CDR2 SYDVKM. V dropped 3 bases and J dropped 2 bases, with 16 bases sitting between them. The CDR3 sequence is CASSLFSGRFNTEAFF. CDR3 nucleotides: TGTGCCAGCAGTTTGTTTTCCGGGAGGTTTAACACTGAAGCTTTCTTT.

The chain uses TRBV28 and TRBJ1-3; D remains unclear. V shed 2 bases and J shed 0 bases, with 8 bases lying between them. Germline-derived CDR1 and CDR2 are MDHEN and SYDVKM. The CDR3 extends over 15 amino acids. CDR3: CASSLARSSGNTIYF. The CDR3 nucleotides are TGTGCCAGCAGTTTAGCACGGTCCTCTGGAAACACCATATATTTT.

As regards this clone: The sample contains more than one DNA sequence encoding this CDR3. The chain combines TRBV7-9 with TRBJ1-5; D is unclear. The CDR3 length is 12 residues. CDR1 is SEHNR and CDR2 is FQNEAQ in the germline V gene (reference sequence). Trimming stripped 1 base from V and 4 bases from J, with 2 bases between. The CDR3 DNA follows: TGTGCCAGCAGCTTAGTGAATCAGCCCCAGCATTTT. Residues: CASSLVNQPQHF. Supplemented by reference TRBV7-9 and TRBJ1-5, the full variable domain reads DTGVSQNPRHKITKRGQNVTFRCDPISEHNRLYWYRQTLGQGPEFLTYFQNEAQLEKSRLLSDRFSAERPKGSFSTLEIQRTEQGDSAMYLCASSLVNQPQHFGDGTRLSIL.

In regard to this clone: This sample includes further DNA sequences coding for the same CDR3. The chain carries TRBV10-3 and TRBJ2-7, with D hard to call. This CDR3 contains 11 residues. CDR1 is ENHRY, CDR2 SYGVKD, per germline. The V gene lost 0 bases and the J gene lost 6 bases, with 3 bases spanning the gap. DNA of the CDR3: TGTGCCATCAGTGAGTCAGCCGAGCAGTACTTC. Amino acid sequence: CAISESAEQYF.

This clone appeared a single time. This chain uses TRBV5-4 with TRBJ2-7; maybe TRBD2 (6 bases). Trimming left V 5 bases short and J 3 bases short, with 12 bases between. From germline, CDR1 is SGHNT and CDR2 YYREEE (reference sequence). The CDR3 is 13 residues long. The CDR3 region has the DNA TGTGCCAGCAGTTACCCGACTAGCTACGAGCAGTACTTC. This codes for CASSYPTSYEQYF.

V is TRBV2 and J is TRBJ1-5, with unresolved D. Germline values: CDR1 SNHLY, CDR2 FYNNEI. Trimming cost V 6 bases and J 3 bases, with 15 bases left between them. The CDR3 totals 15 residues. The CDR3: CASSGTEGYNQPQHF. The DNA of the CDR3 is TGTGCCAGCAGCGGTACGGAAGGTTACAATCAGCCCCAGCATTTT.

In its sample, this clone was seen once. The chain combines TRBV30 with TRBJ1-1; 9 positions match TRBD1. Germline values: CDR1 GTSNPN, CDR2 SVGIG (reference sequence). This CDR3 spans 17 amino acids. Trimming at V came to 0 bases and at J to 5 bases, leaving 13 bases not matched to a gene. In nucleotides, the CDR3 is TGTGCCTGGAGTGTGCGACCTCCGGGACAGGGTGGGACTGAAGCTTTCTTT. It is translated as CAWSVRPPGQGGTEAFF.

A single count supports this clone. Its ends do not fully match the called genes, so a read error is possible. The same CDR3 arises from other DNA sequences in this sample as well. This sequence joins TRBV7-7 and TRBJ2-5; 11 bases fit TRBD1. Germline V CDR1 and CDR2: SSHAT, FNYEAQ (reference sequence). The CDR3 covers 14 residues. CDR3 nucleotides: TGTGCTAGCAGCCCGGGGACAGGGGGAGAGACCCAGTACTTC. This encodes CASSPGTGGETQYF.